What follows are 17 T cell receptor beta chains derived from one specimen sequenced in a study of T-cell reconstitution after alpha-beta-depleted transplantation in children. Unique molecular identifiers were incorporated into the prepared TCRbeta library. TCRdb processed the PCR reads anew with MiXCR; each CDR3 protein has one entry. Of some 840,000 distinct CDR3 sequences in the sample, approximately 15% were seen once. This specimen was PBMCs, mostly from graft donor cells, taken 360 days after TCRalphabeta/CD19-depleted stem cell transplant. The source is a male patient aged 10 to 17 who had a stem cell transplant for acute lymphoblastic leukemia, so the T cells may come from the graft donor.

The chain combines TRBV30 with TRBJ1-5; D remains unclear. The germline V and J ends were trimmed by 3 bases and 3 bases, with 18 bases remaining between them. This CDR3 is built from 16 residues. Germline V gives CDR1 GTSNPN, CDR2 SVGIG (reference sequence). The CDR3 loop is CAWRMKGPLINQPQHF. The DNA for the CDR3 is TGTGCCTGGAGGATGAAGGGTCCCCTTATCAATCAGCCCCAGCATTTT.

This clonotype showed up many times. The gene calls are TRBV6-5 and TRBJ2-7, with 8 bases identical to TRBD2. The CDR3 runs to 14 residues. Germline loops: CDR1 MNHEY, CDR2 SVGAGI. Trimming at V came to 3 bases and at J to 4 bases, leaving 5 bases not matched to a gene. CDR3 DNA: TGTGCCAGCAGTTATGGAGCGGGAGCTTACGAGCAGTACTTC. Translated: CASSYGAGAYEQYF.

This clonotype was detected only a few times. The chain links TRBV25-1 to TRBJ2-7; 8 nucleotides agree with TRBD1. Germline trimming cut 8 bases from V and 0 bases from J; bases unmatched to any gene: 9. CDR1 MGHDK and CDR2 SYGVNS come from the germline V gene. This CDR3 contains 15 residues. CDR3 loop: CASEISGTGSYEQYF. CDR3 sequence (DNA): TGTGCCAGCGAAATTTCCGGGACAGGCTCCTACGAGCAGTACTTC.

This clonotype showed up many times. The chain has TRBV5-1 and TRBJ2-1, with D possibly being TRBD2 (6 bases). The V end was cut by 4 bases, the J end by 3 bases, with 17 bases between. Germline V gene data show CDR1 as SGHRS and CDR2 as YFSETQ. This CDR3 has 16 amino acids. DNA of the CDR3: TGCGCCAGCAGCCTCGGCCGGGACTGGATCTACAATGAGCAGTTCTTC. Its protein is CASSLGRDWIYNEQFF. The whole variable domain, filled in from reference TRBV5-1 and TRBJ2-1, reads KAGVTQTPRYLIKTRGQQVTLSCSPISGHRSVSWYQQTPGQGLQFLFEYFSETQRNKGNFPGRFSGRQFSNSRSEMNVSTLELGDSALYLCASSLGRDWIYNEQFFGPGTRLTVL.

The chain is built from TRBV5-1 and TRBJ2-7; 8 bases fit TRBD1. Germline loops: CDR1 SGHRS, CDR2 YFSETQ. The CDR3 is 14 amino acids. Trimming removed 3 bases from V and 4 bases from J; junction bases left unmatched: 6. Written as DNA, the CDR3 is TGCGCCAGCAGCTACAGGGGGGTGATGTACGAGCAGTACTTC. Its translation is CASSYRGVMYEQYF.

This clonotype was seen only a few times. The chain carries TRBV10-3 and TRBJ1-2; the D is unclear. V was pared by 1 base and J by 3 bases, with 9 bases between. Per the germline V gene, CDR1 is ENHRY and CDR2 is SYGVKD. The CDR3 has 14 residues. The CDR3 region is CAISEWSADYGYTF. The CDR3 DNA is TGTGCCATCAGTGAGTGGTCAGCAGACTATGGCTACACCTTC.

CDR3 nucleotides: TGTGCCAGCAGTGAAATGGCGCCTAGCGGGAGTCTGGAGACCCAGTACTTC. This codes for CASSEMAPSGSLETQYF. This chain links TRBV2 with TRBJ2-5, with TRBD2 matching over 10 bases. J was trimmed by 5 bases and V by 2 bases; bases with no gene match: 11. This CDR3 is 17 amino acids long. Germline-derived CDR1 and CDR2 are SNHLY and FYNNEI.

This rearrangement joins TRBV20-1 to TRBJ2-2, with 9 positions matching TRBD2. There are 16 residues in the CDR3. Germline V gene sequence: CDR1 DFQATT, CDR2 SNEGSKA (reference sequence). V lost 1 base, J lost 4 bases, and 7 bases stayed unmatched. This CDR3 reads CSARVIAGAGTGELFF. Written as DNA, the CDR3 is TGCAGTGCTAGAGTGATAGCGGGAGCGGGCACCGGGGAGCTGTTTTTT.

This clonotype was picked up many times. The chain links TRBV12-3 or TRBV12-4 to TRBJ2-3, with 9 positions matching TRBD2. The J segment lost 4 bases and the V segment lost 5 bases, leaving 7 bases of the junction unmatched. The CDR3 is made up of 15 amino acids. The CDR3 is CASSQTSGPADTQYF. DNA of the CDR3: TGTGCCAGCAGTCAAACTAGCGGGCCGGCAGATACGCAGTATTTT.

This clonotype turned up a few times. The J gene is TRBJ1-2, the V gene TRBV6-5; D remains ambiguous. CDR1 is MNHEY, CDR2 SVGAGI, per germline. Trimming took off 1 base at V and 0 bases at J, with 9 bases between the two ends. The CDR3 is 15 residues long. This CDR3 reads CASSYLDRSNYGYTF. The CDR3 nucleotides are TGTGCCAGCAGTTACTTGGACCGCTCTAACTATGGCTACACCTTC.

This clonotype was detected ten times or more. This chain joins TRBV5-1 and TRBJ2-1; TRBD2 aligns across 9 bases. Germline trimming cut 1 base from V and 3 bases from J; bases unmatched to any gene: 2. Germline CDR1 and CDR2: SGHRS and YFSETQ. This CDR3 has 15 amino acids. The CDR3 nucleotides read TGCGCCAGCAGCTTGACTAGCGGGCTCTACAATGAGCAGTTCTTC. It codes for CASSLTSGLYNEQFF. The variable domain in full, with the rest retrieved from reference TRBV5-1 and TRBJ2-1, is KAGVTQTPRYLIKTRGQQVTLSCSPISGHRSVSWYQQTPGQGLQFLFEYFSETQRNKGNFPGRFSGRQFSNSRSEMNVSTLELGDSALYLCASSLTSGLYNEQFFGPGTRLTVL.

The gene calls are TRBV5-1 and TRBJ1-1; D is unresolved. V was pared by 4 bases and J by 0 bases, with 13 bases between. CDR3 length equals 15 residues. Germline assignment: CDR1 SGHRS and CDR2 YFSETQ. The CDR3: CASSPEKGLNTEAFF. The CDR3 bases are TGCGCCAGCAGCCCGGAGAAGGGCCTGAACACTGAAGCTTTCTTT.

This clonotype was found many times. The chain has TRBV3-1 and TRBJ2-1, with TRBD2 matching 14 bases. Germline V gene lookup returns CDR1 LGHDT and CDR2 YNNKEL (reference sequence). V was pared by 3 bases and J by 6 bases, with 4 bases of the junction left unmatched. The CDR3 has 16 residues. CDR3 protein: CASSQGLAGDGNEQFF. CDR3 bases: TGTGCCAGCAGCCAGGGACTAGCGGGAGATGGCAATGAGCAGTTCTTC.

Only a few counts were recorded for this clonotype. The genes are TRBV5-1 and TRBJ1-1; no clear D gene. This CDR3 comprises 16 residues. Germline CDR1 SGHRS, CDR2 YFSETQ. V was shortened by 4 bases and J by 10 bases, with 26 bases between the two germline ends. CDR3 region: CASSLLSPMLKEGAFF. The CDR3 coding sequence is TGCGCCAGCAGCCTTCTTTCACCGATGCTGAAGGAAGGAGCTTTCTTT.

There are a few counts of this clonotype. The chain employs TRBV29-1 and TRBJ2-2, with 10 bases fitting TRBD2. CDR3 length equals 14 residues. Germline V gene sequence: CDR1 SQVTM, CDR2 ANQGSEA. V was pared by 7 bases and J by 6 bases, with 8 bases of the junction left unmatched. CDR3: CSARAGGLAGELFF. The DNA for the CDR3 is TGCAGCGCTAGAGCGGGAGGGCTTGCCGGGGAGCTGTTTTTT.

The chain carries TRBV5-6 and TRBJ2-3; D gene uncertain. Germline values: CDR1 SGHDT, CDR2 YYEEEE. This CDR3 comprises 11 residues. V was pared by 2 bases and J by 5 bases, with 3 bases between. CDR3 sequence (DNA): TGTGCCAGCAGCTTCGAAGATACGCAGTATTTT. This gives the protein CASSFEDTQYF.

CDR3 sequence (DNA): TGTGCCAGCAGTCCCAGCAGACAGACCTCTGGAAACACCATATATTTT. Translation: CASSPSRQTSGNTIYF. This sequence joins TRBV12-3 or TRBV12-4 and TRBJ1-3, with a possible D match to TRBD1 (5 bases). This CDR3 spans 16 amino acids. V dropped 5 bases and J dropped 0 bases, with 14 bases sitting between them.